This passage covers 17 T cell receptor beta chains from one sample sequenced in a study of blood T cell repertoires in COVID-19 (dated by TCRdb to the early 2020s). Library preparation was by the immunoSEQ multiplex PCR assay. TCRdb carries this immuneACCESS record with in-frame sequences only. Its versions omit some clonotypes, under half of them owing to an unresolved V gene in the studies checked, with the rest unexplained. The sample table contains approximately 210,000 clones; only one count was recorded for 80% of them. The ten largest clones represent about 4.5% of the sample. Sample: PBMCs or T cells enriched from blood (not recorded which). Every receptor here comes from a man under 40 with acute COVID-19.

The chain uses TRBV19 and TRBJ1-6; D is ambiguous. The V gene lost 6 bases and the J gene lost 5 bases, with 11 bases spanning the gap. In germline, CDR1 is LNHDA, CDR2 SQIVND (reference sequence). The CDR3 runs 14 residues. The CDR3 bases are TGTGCCAGTAGCTTCCTCGGAGATAATTCACCCCTCCACTTT. It is translated as CASSFLGDNSPLHF.

The chain combines TRBV5-5 with TRBJ2-7; D might be TRBD1 (6 bases). The CDR3 has 15 amino acids. The V gene's germline CDR1 is SGHKS and CDR2 YYEKEE (reference sequence). V was pared by 0 bases and J by 2 bases, with 12 bases between. The CDR3 region is CASSLADSRPYEQYF. CDR3 nucleotides: TGTGCCAGCAGCTTGGCGGACAGCCGCCCCTACGAGCAGTACTTC.

CDR3 in DNA: TGCGCCAGCAGCCTCGGGACTCCCAGGCAGCCCCAGCATTTT. It translates to CASSLGTPRQPQHF. V gene TRBV5-1 combines with J gene TRBJ1-5; D is possibly TRBD1 (5 bases). V was trimmed by 4 bases and J by 7 bases, leaving 15 bases between them. Germline assignment: CDR1 SGHRS and CDR2 YFSETQ. This CDR3 is 14 amino acids long.

The genes are TRBV19 and TRBJ1-5; 7 bases match TRBD1. The germline V gene encodes CDR1 LNHDA and CDR2 SQIVND (reference sequence). The CDR3 has 14 amino acids. V lost 4 bases to trimming and J lost 2 bases; unmatched junction nucleotides: 2. The CDR3 loop is CASSSDRGNQPQHF. The CDR3 DNA follows: TGTGCCAGTAGTAGCGACAGGGGCAATCAGCCCCAGCATTTT. Combining the CDR3 with reference TRBV19 and TRBJ1-5 gives the whole variable domain DGGITQSPKYLFRKEGQNVTLSCEQNLNHDAMYWYRQDPGQGLRLIYYSQIVNDFQKGDIAEGYSVSREKKESFPLTVTSAQKNPTAFYLCASSSDRGNQPQHFGDGTRLSIL.

The V gene is TRBV3-1 (or the pseudogene TRBV3-2), the J gene TRBJ2-7; 10 nucleotides align to TRBD1. The CDR3 loop spans 14 amino acids. Per germline, CDR1 LGHDT and CDR2 YNNKEL (reference sequence). V was pared by 3 bases and J by 3 bases, with 2 bases of the junction left unmatched. This chain's CDR3 is CASSQGQGSYEQYF. The CDR3 bases are TGTGCCAGCAGCCAGGGACAGGGGAGCTACGAGCAGTACTTC.

V is TRBV11-1 and J is TRBJ1-1; 10 bases map to TRBD1. The CDR3 is 13 amino acids. Germline values: CDR1 SGHAT, CDR2 FQDESV (reference sequence). V was clipped by 3 bases and J by 11 bases; unmatched bases: 6. The CDR3 nucleotides are TGTGCCAGCAGCTTTAACCGGGACAGGGGTGCTTTCTTT. Its protein is CASSFNRDRGAFF.

The genes are TRBV2 and TRBJ2-3, with 7 bases matching TRBD2. Unmatched junction bases numbered 11, after V lost 11 bases and J lost 3 bases. The CDR3 is made up of 14 amino acids. Looked up from germline, CDR1 is SNHLY and CDR2 is FYNNEI. The DNA of the CDR3 is TGTGCCTGCCTAGCGGTGTCCCGGACAGATACGCAGTATTTT. It codes for CACLAVSRTDTQYF.

This chain joins TRBV6-5 and TRBJ2-5, with D possibly TRBD2 on 5 matching bases. V lost 4 bases to trimming and J lost 2 bases, with 14 bases between them. The CDR3 loop spans 15 amino acids. Germline V gene sequence: CDR1 MNHEY, CDR2 SVGAGI. The CDR3 protein is CASSSDFLRQETQYF. CDR3 nucleotide sequence: TGTGCCAGCAGTTCGGACTTCCTGCGACAAGAGACCCAGTACTTC.

This chain links TRBV7-9 with TRBJ2-5; a weak D match, TRBD2 (6 bases). The CDR3 covers 14 residues. V lost 10 bases, J lost 4 bases, and 19 bases lay in between. Germline CDR1 and CDR2: SEHNR and FQNEAQ (reference sequence). CDR3: CAISRNGGTETQYF. In nucleotides, the CDR3 is TGTGCCATCTCCCGAAATGGAGGGACAGAGACCCAGTACTTC.

This chain uses TRBV7-9 with TRBJ2-7; D is undetermined. V was clipped by 3 bases and J by 1 base, with 16 bases between them. Germline values: CDR1 SEHNR, CDR2 FQNEAQ (reference sequence). The CDR3 extends over 16 amino acids. Here the CDR3 DNA reads TGTGCCAGCAGCTTTGGGTGGGCAGCCTTTTCCTACGAGCAGTACTTC. As protein: CASSFGWAAFSYEQYF.

In its sample, this clone was seen a few times. The chain couples TRBV29-1 to TRBJ2-1; D is perhaps TRBD2 (5 bases). With 3 bases removed from V and 12 bases from J, the gap between germline ends came to 6 bases. The CDR3 sequence is 9 residues long. Germline CDR1 is SQVTM and CDR2 is ANQGSEA. For the CDR3, the DNA is TGCAGCGTTGATGGAGGGCAGTTCTTC. Translated, it gives CSVDGGQFF.

J is TRBJ2-2 and V is TRBV5-1; the D gene is possibly TRBD1 (7 bases). The CDR3 consists of 18 residues. V gave up 0 bases and J gave up 0 bases, with 15 bases separating them. CDR1 and CDR2 from the germline V gene are SGHRS and YFSETQ. The CDR3 DNA is TGCGCCAGCAGCTTGGGGCAGGGGGGTTTTTCGAACACCGGGGAGCTGTTTTTT. Residues: CASSLGQGGFSNTGELFF.

The chain joins TRBV27 to TRBJ2-1, with D perhaps matching TRBD2 (7 bases). The germline V gene has CDR1 MNHEY and CDR2 SMNVEV (reference sequence). Between the trimmed V and J ends, which lost 6 bases and 6 bases, there was a span of 18 bases. CDR3 length: 15 residues. The CDR3 is CASRLGGRGRNEQFF. CDR3 nucleotides: TGTGCCAGCAGGCTCGGGGGGCGGGGTCGCAATGAGCAGTTCTTC.

The V call is TRBV27, the J call TRBJ1-5; 7 nucleotides match TRBD1. The CDR3 has 15 residues. From germline, CDR1 is MNHEY and CDR2 SMNVEV (reference sequence). J lost 1 base, V lost 4 bases, and 4 bases had no gene match. CDR3 protein: CASSSDRVSNQPQHF. CDR3 coding DNA: TGTGCCAGCAGTTCCGACAGGGTGAGCAATCAGCCCCAGCATTTT.

The chain recombines TRBV4-1 with TRBJ1-2; 9 bases are shared with TRBD1. Trimming cost V 6 bases and J 6 bases; bases outside gene matches: 5. The CDR3 runs 13 residues. CDR1 is MGHRA, CDR2 YSYEKL, per germline. The CDR3 here is CASRGQGVNGYTF. The DNA of the CDR3 is TGCGCCAGCAGGGGACAGGGTGTTAATGGCTACACCTTC.

The chain links TRBV25-1 to TRBJ1-2, with unresolved D. The CDR3 totals 12 residues. The ends were cut back, 6 bases at V and 7 bases at J, with 12 bases in the middle. The germline CDR1 and CDR2 sequences are MGHDK and SYGVNS. The CDR3 DNA follows: TGTGCCAGCAGGGATGACATTCCTGGCTACACCTTC. Protein sequence: CASRDDIPGYTF.

The chain links TRBV25-1 to TRBJ1-2; 8 bases match TRBD1. Unmatched junction bases numbered 4, after V lost 2 bases and J lost 5 bases. This CDR3 has 14 residues. The germline gives CDR1 MGHDK, CDR2 SYGVNS. The CDR3 region has the DNA TGTGCCAGCAGTGAACCGGGACAGGTTTATGGCTACACCTTC. Protein product: CASSEPGQVYGYTF.